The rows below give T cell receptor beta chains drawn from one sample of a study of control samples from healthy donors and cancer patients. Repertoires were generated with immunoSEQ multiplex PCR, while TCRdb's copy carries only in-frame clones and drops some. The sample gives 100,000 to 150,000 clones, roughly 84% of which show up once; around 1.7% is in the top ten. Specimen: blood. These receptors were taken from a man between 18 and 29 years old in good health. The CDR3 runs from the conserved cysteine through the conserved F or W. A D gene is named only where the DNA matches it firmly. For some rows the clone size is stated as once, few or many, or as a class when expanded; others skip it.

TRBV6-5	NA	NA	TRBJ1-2	CASMASERSGYGYTF	TGTGCCAGCATGGCGTCCGAGAGAAGCGGCTATGGCTACACCTTC
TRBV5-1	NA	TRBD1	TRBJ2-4	CASSRDRGSDIQYF	TGCGCCAGCAGCAGGGACAGGGGGTCGGACATTCAGTACTTC
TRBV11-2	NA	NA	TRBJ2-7	CASSGVNAESYEQYF	TGTGCCAGCAGCGGCGTTAATGCGGAGTCCTACGAGCAGTACTTC
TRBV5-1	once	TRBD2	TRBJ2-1	CASSGGLAGPSSYNEQFF	TGCGCCAGCAGCGGTGGGCTAGCGGGACCTAGCTCCTACAATGAGCAGTTCTTC
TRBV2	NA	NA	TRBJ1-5	CASSGQLGDQPQHF	TGTGCCAGCAGTGGTCAACTGGGGGATCAGCCCCAGCATTTT
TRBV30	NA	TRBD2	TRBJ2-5	CAWSPGTSGRGETQYF	TGTGCCTGGAGTCCTGGGACTAGCGGGAGAGGGGAGACCCAGTACTTC
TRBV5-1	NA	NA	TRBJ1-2	CASSLAWGAHGYTF	TGCGCCAGCAGCTTGGCCTGGGGGGCTCATGGCTACACCTTC
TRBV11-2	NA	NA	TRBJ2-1	CASSLEELTLYNEQFF	TGTGCCAGCAGCTTAGAGGAGCTGACCCTCTACAATGAGCAGTTCTTC
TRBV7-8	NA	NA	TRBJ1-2	CASSLVGGSYYGYTF	TGTGCCAGCAGCTTAGTAGGCGGCAGCTACTATGGCTACACCTTC
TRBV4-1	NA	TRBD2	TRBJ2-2	CASSQDPGLAGGLGTGELFF	TGCGCCAGCAGCCAAGACCCGGGACTAGCGGGAGGGTTGGGCACCGGGGAGCTGTTTTTT
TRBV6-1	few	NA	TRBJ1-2	CASSEALSYGYTF	TGTGCCAGCAGTGAAGCGCTTAGTTATGGCTACACCTTC
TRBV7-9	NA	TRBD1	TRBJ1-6	CASSLALRGQGNSPLHF	TGTGCCAGCAGCTTAGCTCTAAGGGGACAGGGAAATTCACCCCTCCACTTT
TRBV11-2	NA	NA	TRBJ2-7	CASTPGRGLAATYEQYF	TGTGCCAGCACCCCTGGTAGGGGGCTAGCGGCCACCTACGAGCAGTACTTC
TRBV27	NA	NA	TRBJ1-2	CASSPVGRVYGYTF	TGTGCCAGCAGCCCGGTGGGCAGGGTCTATGGCTACACCTTC
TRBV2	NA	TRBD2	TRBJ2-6	CASPRGREANVLTF	TGTGCCAGCCCCCGGGGGAGGGAAGCCAACGTCCTGACTTTC
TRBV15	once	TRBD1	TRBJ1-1	CATSRGTGVGTEAFF	TGTGCCACCAGCAGAGGTACAGGGGTTGGGACTGAAGCTTTCTTT
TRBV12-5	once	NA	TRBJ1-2	CASGLTPGGYTF	TGTGCTAGTGGTTTGACCCCAGGTGGCTACACCTTC
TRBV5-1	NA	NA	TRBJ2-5	CASSGQETQYF	TGCGCCAGCAGCGGCCAAGAGACCCAGTACTTC
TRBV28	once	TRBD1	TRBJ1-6	CASSLGGTGGYNSPLHF	TGTGCCAGCAGTTTAGGGGGGACAGGGGGCTATAATTCACCCCTCCACTTT
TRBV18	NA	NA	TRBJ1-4	CASSPNPGLEYEKLFF	TGTGCCAGCTCACCAAATCCAGGGTTGGAGTATGAAAAACTGTTTTTT
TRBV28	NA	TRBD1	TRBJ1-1	CASSTGDTEAFF	TGTGCCAGCAGTACAGGGGACACTGAAGCTTTCTTT
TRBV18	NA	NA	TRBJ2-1	CASSPRDSYNEQFF	TGTGCCAGCTCACCTAGGGATTCCTACAATGAGCAGTTCTTC
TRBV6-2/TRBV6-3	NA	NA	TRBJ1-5	CASSYSRNQPQHF	TGTGCCAGCAGTTACAGCAGAAATCAGCCCCAGCATTTT
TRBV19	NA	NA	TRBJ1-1	CASLMTVNTEAFF	TGTGCCAGCTTGATGACAGTAAACACTGAAGCTTTCTTT
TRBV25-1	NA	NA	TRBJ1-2	CASSDEAEGPYGYTF	TGTGCCAGCAGTGATGAGGCCGAGGGCCCATATGGCTACACCTTC
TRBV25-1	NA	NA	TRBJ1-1	CASVFNTEAFF	TGTGCCAGCGTTTTTAACACTGAAGCTTTCTTT
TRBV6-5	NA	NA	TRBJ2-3	CASQTYFTDTQYF	TGTGCCAGCCAAACCTACTTCACAGATACGCAGTATTTT
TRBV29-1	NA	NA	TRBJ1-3	CSVEWSDTIYF	TGCAGCGTTGAGTGGAGTGACACCATATATTTT
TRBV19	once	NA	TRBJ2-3	CASRITDTQYF	TGTGCCAGTAGAATCACAGATACGCAGTATTTT
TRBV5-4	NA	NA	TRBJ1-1	CASSTLRQSNMNTEAFF	TGTGCCAGCAGCACCCTAAGACAGAGTAACATGAACACTGAAGCTTTCTTT
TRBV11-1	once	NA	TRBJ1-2	CASSFNPYEGYTF	TGTGCCAGCAGCTTTAACCCTTATGAAGGCTACACCTTC
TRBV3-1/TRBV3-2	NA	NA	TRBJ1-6	CASSAGSSYNSPLHF	TGTGCCAGCAGTGCGGGGAGCTCCTATAATTCACCCCTCCACTTT
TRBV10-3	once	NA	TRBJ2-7	CAISVGGSSYEQYF	TGTGCCATCAGTGTGGGAGGTAGCTCCTACGAGCAGTACTTC
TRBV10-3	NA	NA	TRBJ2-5	CAIRGDTKYQETQYF	TGTGCCATCAGGGGCGACACTAAGTACCAAGAGACCCAGTACTTC
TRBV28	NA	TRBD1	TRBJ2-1	CASKNRGRDEQFF	TGTGCCAGCAAAAACAGGGGGCGGGATGAGCAGTTCTTC
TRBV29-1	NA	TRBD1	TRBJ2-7	CSVGARDREPAYEQYF	TGCAGCGTGGGGGCCCGGGACAGGGAACCTGCCTACGAGCAGTACTTC
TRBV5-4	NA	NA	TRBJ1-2	CASSLGTQTNGYTF	TGTGCCAGCAGCTTGGGGACACAAACCAACGGCTACACCTTC
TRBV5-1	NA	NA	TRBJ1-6	CASSQLGANSPLHF	TGCGCCAGCAGCCAGCTCGGGGCGAATTCACCCCTCCACTTT
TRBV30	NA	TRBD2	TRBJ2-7	CAWSVGGEVYEQYF	TGTGCCTGGAGTGTGGGAGGGGAGGTCTACGAGCAGTACTTC
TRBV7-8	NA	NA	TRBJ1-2	CASSAKPANYGYTF	TGTGCCAGCAGCGCTAAGCCGGCTAACTATGGCTACACCTTC
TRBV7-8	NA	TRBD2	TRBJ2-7	CASSPSGSRLLDEQYF	TGTGCCAGCAGCCCTAGCGGGAGCAGGCTTCTCGACGAGCAGTACTTC
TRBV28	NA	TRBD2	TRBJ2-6	CASSLFLAGGTANVLTF	TGTGCCAGCAGTTTATTCCTAGCGGGGGGTACCGCCAACGTCCTGACTTTC
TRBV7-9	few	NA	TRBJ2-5	CASSLSEGVQETQYF	TGTGCCAGCAGCTTAAGCGAGGGGGTACAAGAGACCCAGTACTTC
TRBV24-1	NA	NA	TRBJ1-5	CATSDFTGLEPQHF	TGTGCCACCAGTGATTTCACGGGTTTGGAGCCCCAGCATTTT
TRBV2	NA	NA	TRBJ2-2	CASSATSFGGTGELFF	TGTGCCAGCAGTGCTACTAGCTTCGGGGGAACCGGGGAGCTGTTTTTT